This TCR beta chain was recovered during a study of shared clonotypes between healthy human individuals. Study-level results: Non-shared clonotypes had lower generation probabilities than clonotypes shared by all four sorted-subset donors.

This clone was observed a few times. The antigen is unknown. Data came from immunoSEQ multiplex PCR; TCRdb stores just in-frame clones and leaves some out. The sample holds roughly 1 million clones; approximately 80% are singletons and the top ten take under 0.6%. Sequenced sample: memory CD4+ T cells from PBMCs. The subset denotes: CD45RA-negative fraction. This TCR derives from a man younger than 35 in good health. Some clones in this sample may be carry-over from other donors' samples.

DNA of the CDR3: TGCGCCAGCAGACCCAACCGAGGGGCCTACAATGAGCAGTTCTTC. Protein: CASRPNRGAYNEQFF. The V gene is TRBV10-1, the J gene TRBJ2-1; D may correspond to TRBD1 or TRBD2 (5 bases each). Germline CDR1 and CDR2: WNHNN and SYGVQD (reference sequence). Trimming shortened V by 6 bases and J by 2 bases, and 14 bases separated the two germline ends. This CDR3 has 15 residues.